Below are 25 T cell receptor beta chains sequenced from a single sample in a study of blood T cell repertoires in COVID-19. Measured with immunoSEQ multiplex PCR; TCRdb has only the in-frame clones, and not every one. The sample includes about 240,000 clones, roughly 86% of them seen just once. The sample comprised peripheral blood. These receptors were collected from a woman in her 70s with active or convalescent COVID-19.

The chain joins TRBV27 to TRBJ1-2; 7 bases map to TRBD1. Germline-derived CDR1 and CDR2 are MNHEY and SMNVEV (reference sequence). The CDR3 loop spans 14 amino acids. The junction had 12 bases not matched to a gene; V was cut back by 6 bases and J by 8 bases. The CDR3 loop reads CASSPGDRPGGYTF. The CDR3 bases are TGTGCCAGCAGCCCTGGGGACAGACCGGGCGGCTACACCTTC.

As concerns this clone: The junction shows a germline mismatch at one end, possibly a read error. The chain is built from TRBV11-2 and TRBJ1-6; a possible D gene is TRBD1 (5 bases). Germline-derived CDR1 and CDR2 are SGHAT and FQNNGV. This CDR3 is built from 14 residues. In DNA form, the CDR3 reads TGTGCCAGCAGCCAGTGGGGCGTCAATTCACTCCTCCACTTT. It encodes CASSQWGVNSLLHF.

The V call is TRBV6-7, the J call TRBJ1-1, with D hard to call. TRBV6-7 is identified as an open reading frame with a role that is uncertain. This CDR3 region has 15 residues. The germline V and J ends were trimmed by 2 bases and 1 base, with 11 bases remaining between them. The CDR3 is CASSYLTLANTEAFF. The CDR3 coding sequence is TGTGCCAGCAGTTACCTGACACTCGCGAACACTGAAGCTTTCTTT.

CDR3 in DNA: TGTGCCAGCAGCTTAGGACGGGGACTGTTTTTT. Protein: CASSLGRGLFF. The chain employs TRBV7-9 and TRBJ1-4; no clear D gene. Germline CDR1 and CDR2: SEHNR and FQNEAQ (reference sequence). CDR3 size: 11 residues. With 1 base removed from V and 13 bases from J, the gap between germline ends came to 7 bases.

The chain carries TRBV6-5 and TRBJ1-3, with D unclear. CDR1 MNHEY and CDR2 SVGAGI come from the germline V gene. Trimming removed 9 bases from V and 3 bases from J, with 12 bases in between. The length of the CDR3 is 13 residues. The CDR3 protein is CASPSRLGNTIYF. In DNA form, the CDR3 reads TGTGCCAGTCCTTCTAGACTTGGAAACACCATATATTTT.

J is TRBJ2-2 and V is TRBV6-4, with D possibly matching TRBD2 (5 bases). The V gene's germline CDR1 is MRHNA and CDR2 SNTAGT. CDR3 size: 14 residues. V was trimmed by 6 bases and J by 2 bases, leaving 10 bases between them. The CDR3 here is CASRGDGNTGELFF. CDR3 DNA: TGTGCCAGCAGGGGAGACGGAAACACCGGGGAGCTGTTTTTT.

This clone was seen a handful of times. The junction and the germline gene differ at one end; a read error may be behind it. The gene calls are TRBV6-5 and TRBJ1-1; D call uncertain. The CDR3 runs to 13 residues. Germline V gene lookup returns CDR1 MNHEY and CDR2 SVGAGI. CDR3 protein: CASRPQANSEAFF. DNA for the CDR3: TGTGCCAGCAGACCTCAGGCGAACTCTGAAGCTTTCTTT.

The gene calls are TRBV6-5 and TRBJ2-2, with 7 bases lining up with TRBD1. CDR1 and CDR2 from the germline V gene are MNHEY and SVGAGI. CDR3 size: 14 residues. V lost 7 bases, J lost 1 base, and 3 bases stayed unmatched. The CDR3 bases are TGTGCCAGCAAGAGGGACAGGAACACCGGGGAGCTGTTTTTT. As protein: CASKRDRNTGELFF.

CDR3 nucleotides: TGTGCCAGCAGCACTCGCACCGGGGAGCTGTTTTTT. Its translation is CASSTRTGELFF. V usage is TRBV7-3 and J usage is TRBJ2-2; D is undetermined. V shed 5 bases and J shed 4 bases, with 5 bases lying between them. CDR3 size: 12 residues. The germline gives CDR1 SGHTA, CDR2 FQGTGA.

The J gene is TRBJ1-2, the V gene TRBV29-1; 10 bases line up with TRBD1. CDR1 is SQVTM, CDR2 ANQGSEA, per germline. Trimming at V came to 6 bases and at J to 2 bases, leaving 9 bases not matched to a gene. The CDR3 is 15 residues long. The CDR3 sequence is CSVLPGTGVNYGYTF. The CDR3 nucleotides read TGCAGCGTGCTCCCCGGGACAGGGGTGAACTATGGCTACACCTTC.

This sequence joins TRBV18 and TRBJ1-1; TRBD1 is a possible D gene (6 bases). Germline V gene lookup returns CDR1 KGHSH and CDR2 LQKENI. V lost 3 bases and J 4 bases, leaving 12 bases between the germline ends. This CDR3 contains 14 residues. The CDR3 spells CASSPGAQVTEAFF. Written as DNA, the CDR3 is TGTGCCAGCTCACCGGGGGCGCAGGTCACTGAAGCTTTCTTT. The complete variable domain, with remaining parts taken from reference TRBV18 and TRBJ1-1, reads NAGVMQNPRHLVRRRGQEARLRCSPMKGHSHVYWYRQLPEEGLKFMVYLQKENIIDESGMPKERFSAEFPKEGPSILRIQQVVRGDSAAYFCASSPGAQVTEAFFGQGTRLTVV.

The V call is TRBV5-1, the J call TRBJ1-1; D remains ambiguous. This CDR3 spans 13 amino acids. Trimming removed 0 bases from V and 6 bases from J, with 9 bases in between. CDR1 and CDR2 (germline): SGHRS, YFSETQ. The CDR3 loop is CASSLDSIAEAFF. CDR3 coding DNA: TGCGCCAGCAGCTTGGACAGTATCGCTGAAGCTTTCTTT. Based on the CDR3 plus reference TRBV5-1 and TRBJ1-1, the full variable domain is KAGVTQTPRYLIKTRGQQVTLSCSPISGHRSVSWYQQTPGQGLQFLFEYFSETQRNKGNFPGRFSGRQFSNSRSEMNVSTLELGDSALYLCASSLDSIAEAFFGQGTRLTVV.

The chain links TRBV2 to TRBJ1-4; TRBD1 matches at 11 bases. V lost 3 bases to trimming and J lost 1 base; unmatched junction nucleotides: 13. The CDR3 covers 20 residues. Germline V gene sequence: CDR1 SNHLY, CDR2 FYNNEI. The CDR3 reads CASSEFPGTGGYGTNEKLFF. CDR3 nucleotides: TGTGCCAGCAGTGAGTTTCCCGGGACAGGGGGTTATGGAACTAATGAAAAACTGTTTTTT.

This chain joins TRBV4-3 and TRBJ1-1; possible D gene TRBD1, 6 bases. Deletions cut 4 bases from V and 2 bases from J, with 14 bases between. CDR3 length: 15 amino acids. Looked up from germline, CDR1 is LGHNA and CDR2 is YSLEER. The CDR3 loop is CASSLSGQQNTEAFF. In DNA form, the CDR3 reads TGCGCCAGCAGCCTCTCCGGACAGCAAAACACTGAAGCTTTCTTT.

The CDR3 loop is CASSYTGSYGYTF. The DNA of the CDR3 is TGTGCCAGCAGTTACACAGGGAGCTATGGCTACACCTTC. This sequence joins TRBV6-5 and TRBJ1-2; perhaps TRBD1 as D (6 bases). Germline CDR1 MNHEY, CDR2 SVGAGI. V was clipped by 2 bases and J by 4 bases, with 8 bases between them. There are 13 residues in the CDR3.

This clone was seen just once. The rearrangement links TRBV5-1 to TRBJ1-1; D is undetermined. The CDR3 length is 13 residues. V was trimmed by 0 bases and J by 1 base, leaving 4 bases between them. Germline values: CDR1 SGHRS, CDR2 YFSETQ. In DNA, the CDR3 is TGCGCCAGCAGCTTGGCCCAGAACACTGAAGCTTTCTTT. It specifies CASSLAQNTEAFF.

The V call is TRBV3-1 (or the pseudogene TRBV3-2), the J call TRBJ2-1; 7 nucleotides align to TRBD2. After removal of 4 bases from V and 2 bases from J, the junction contained 8 bases not matched to a gene. Germline V gene data show CDR1 as LGHDT and CDR2 as YNNKEL (reference sequence). The length of the CDR3 is 16 residues. CDR3 DNA sequence: TGTGCCAGCAGCCTCCGAGGGAGCGGGGCCTACAATGAGCAGTTCTTC. It specifies CASSLRGSGAYNEQFF.

The gene calls are TRBV7-9 and TRBJ2-7, with 8 nucleotides matching TRBD2. V lost 4 bases to trimming and J lost 5 bases; unmatched junction nucleotides: 13. The CDR3 loop spans 16 amino acids. Germline CDR1 SEHNR, CDR2 FQNEAQ (reference sequence). CDR3 sequence reads: CASSSLYGGAQHEQYF. CDR3 DNA sequence: TGTGCCAGCAGCTCCCTCTACGGGGGGGCGCAGCACGAGCAGTACTTC.

This chain uses TRBV10-3 with TRBJ1-2, with 11 positions matching TRBD1. Germline V gene data show CDR1 as ENHRY and CDR2 as SYGVKD. J lost 4 bases, V lost 5 bases, and 3 bases had no gene match. The CDR3 length is 14 residues. The CDR3 spells CAISPGTGGYGYTF. In nucleotides, the CDR3 is TGTGCCATCAGTCCCGGGACAGGGGGCTATGGCTACACCTTC.

This chain joins TRBV4-1 and TRBJ1-3; the match to TRBD1 covers 8 bases. Trimming removed 4 bases from V and 7 bases from J; junction bases left unmatched: 3. Germline CDR1 and CDR2: MGHRA and YSYEKL. The CDR3 is 13 amino acids. The CDR3, as DNA: TGCGCCAGCAGCCTGGACAGGGCTAACACCATATATTTT. Translating gives CASSLDRANTIYF.

The rearrangement joins TRBV7-2 to TRBJ1-5, with D unresolved. The CDR3 contains 13 residues. The V gene's germline CDR1 is SGHTA and CDR2 FQGNSA. V shed 3 bases and J shed 9 bases, with 12 bases lying between them. The CDR3 nucleotides are TGTGCCAGCAGCTTTGATGAGGGTCGGCCCCAGCATTTT. Its protein product is CASSFDEGRPQHF.

A single count supports this clone. The chain links TRBV5-4 to TRBJ2-5, with D maybe TRBD1 (6 bases). Trimming stripped 0 bases from V and 5 bases from J, with 8 bases between. This CDR3 is 13 amino acids long. Germline V lookup: CDR1 SGHNT, CDR2 YYREEE (reference sequence). CDR3: CASSLDRDETQYF. In DNA form, the CDR3 reads TGTGCCAGCAGCTTGGACAGGGACGAGACCCAGTACTTC.

This clone came up a few times. V and J are TRBV2 and TRBJ1-6; 8 bases map to TRBD1. The CDR3 contains 16 residues. With V trimmed by 6 bases and J by 2 bases, 6 bases remained unmatched. Germline CDR1 SNHLY, CDR2 FYNNEI. The CDR3 sequence is CASRVDRGTYNSPLHF. For the CDR3, the DNA is TGTGCCAGCAGGGTCGACAGGGGTACCTATAATTCACCCCTCCACTTT.

The CDR3 loop reads CASRGDHYEQYF. CDR3 DNA: TGTGCCAGCCGGGGGGACCACTACGAGCAGTACTTC. This chain joins TRBV2 and TRBJ2-7, with TRBD2 matching 7 bases. This CDR3 contains 12 residues. CDR1 is SNHLY, CDR2 FYNNEI, per germline. The trim removed 8 bases at V and 3 bases at J, leaving 4 bases unmatched.

The chain has TRBV13 and TRBJ1-1; D possibly corresponds to TRBD1 (5 bases). The V gene's germline CDR1 is PRHDT and CDR2 FYEKMQ (reference sequence). V lost 3 bases and J 5 bases, leaving 16 bases between the germline ends. The CDR3 is 15 amino acids. CDR3 loop: CASSFPGTGGTEAFF. CDR3 DNA: TGTGCCAGCAGCTTTCCCGGGACCGGGGGAACTGAAGCTTTCTTT.